This T cell receptor beta chain comes out of a study of identical twins. Broader study findings: The analysis was cross-sectional rather than longitudinal within donors.

The cDNA had a unique molecular identifier and a template-switch universal primer site. TCRdb redid the calling of the 5' RACE reads with MiXCR, one entry per CDR3 protein. The sample shows around 340,000 distinct CDR3 sequences, 9% to 15% of them seen only once. This clonotype showed up just a few times. Its antigen is unknown. This sample was shared with a second study, whose subject was yellow fever vaccine responses in identical twins.

This receptor was obtained from a woman under 30 in good health. What was sequenced was CD8+ T cells sorted from blood.

The CDR3 nucleotides are TGTGCCAGCAGTTACTCACAGGGTTTCGCTCTCGCACCCCTCCACTTT. Its translation: CASSYSQGFALAPLHF. The chain is built from TRBV6-2 or TRBV6-3 and TRBJ1-6, with a tentative D call TRBD1 (6 bases). CDR1 and CDR2 from the germline V gene are MNHEY and SVGEGT. This CDR3 contains 16 residues. The V gene lost 0 bases and the J gene lost 11 bases, with 17 bases spanning the gap.